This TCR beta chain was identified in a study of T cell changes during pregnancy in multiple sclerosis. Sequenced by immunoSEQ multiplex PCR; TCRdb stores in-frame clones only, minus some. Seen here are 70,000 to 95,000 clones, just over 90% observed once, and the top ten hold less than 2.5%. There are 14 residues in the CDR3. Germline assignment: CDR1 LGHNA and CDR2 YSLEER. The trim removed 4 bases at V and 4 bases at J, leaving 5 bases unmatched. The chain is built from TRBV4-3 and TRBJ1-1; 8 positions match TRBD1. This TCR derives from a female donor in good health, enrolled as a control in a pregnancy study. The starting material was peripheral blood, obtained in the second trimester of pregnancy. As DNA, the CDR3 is TGCGCCAGCAGCCTAGTAACAGGGGGCACTGAAGCTTTCTTT. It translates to CASSLVTGGTEAFF.